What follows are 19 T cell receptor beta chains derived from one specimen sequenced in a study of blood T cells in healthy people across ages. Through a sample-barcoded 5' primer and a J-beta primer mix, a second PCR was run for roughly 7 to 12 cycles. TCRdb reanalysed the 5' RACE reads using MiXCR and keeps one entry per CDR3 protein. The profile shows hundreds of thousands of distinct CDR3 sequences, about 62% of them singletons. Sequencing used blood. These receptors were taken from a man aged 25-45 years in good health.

The CDR3 here is CSARDSKPTNEKLFF. The CDR3 bases are TGCAGTGCTAGAGATAGCAAGCCAACTAATGAAAAACTGTTTTTT. The rearrangement joins TRBV20-1 to TRBJ1-4; no reliable D call. This CDR3 comprises 15 residues. Deletions cut 0 bases from V and 0 bases from J, with 8 bases between. The germline gives CDR1 DFQATT, CDR2 SNEGSKA (reference sequence).

This CDR3 is CASSKPNRAKQETQYF. The CDR3 DNA is TGTGCCAGCAGTAAACCAAATCGGGCCAAACAAGAGACCCAGTACTTC. The chain employs TRBV6-2 or TRBV6-3 and TRBJ2-5; no clear D. The germline V gene has CDR1 MNHEY and CDR2 SVGEGT. V lost 5 bases and J lost 2, with 18 bases in between. The CDR3 runs 16 residues.

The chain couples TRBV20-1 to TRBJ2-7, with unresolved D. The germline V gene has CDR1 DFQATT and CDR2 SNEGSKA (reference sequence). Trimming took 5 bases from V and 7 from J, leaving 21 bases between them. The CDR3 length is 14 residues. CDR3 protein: CSAPKPGEYNEQYF. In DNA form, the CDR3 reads TGCAGTGCTCCTAAACCGGGCGAGTACAATGAGCAGTACTTC.

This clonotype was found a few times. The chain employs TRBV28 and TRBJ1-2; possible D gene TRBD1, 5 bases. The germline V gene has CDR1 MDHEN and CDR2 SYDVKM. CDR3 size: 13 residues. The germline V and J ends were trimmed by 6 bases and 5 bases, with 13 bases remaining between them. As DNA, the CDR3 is TGTGCCAGCAGGGTAGGGGAGCTTTATGGCTACACCTTC. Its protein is CASRVGELYGYTF.

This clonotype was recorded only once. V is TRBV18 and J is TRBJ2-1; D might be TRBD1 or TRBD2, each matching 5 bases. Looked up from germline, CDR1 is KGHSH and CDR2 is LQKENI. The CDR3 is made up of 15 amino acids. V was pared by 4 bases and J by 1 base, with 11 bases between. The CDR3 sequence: CASSLGTQSYNEQFF. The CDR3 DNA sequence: TGTGCCAGCTCACTTGGGACCCAGTCCTACAATGAGCAGTTCTTC.

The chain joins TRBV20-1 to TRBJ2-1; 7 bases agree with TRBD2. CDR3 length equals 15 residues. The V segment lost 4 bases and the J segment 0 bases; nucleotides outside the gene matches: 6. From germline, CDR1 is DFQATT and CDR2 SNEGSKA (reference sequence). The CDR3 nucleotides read TGCAGTGCTATCGGGGGAGGGAGCTCCTACAATGAGCAGTTCTTC. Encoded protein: CSAIGGGSSYNEQFF.

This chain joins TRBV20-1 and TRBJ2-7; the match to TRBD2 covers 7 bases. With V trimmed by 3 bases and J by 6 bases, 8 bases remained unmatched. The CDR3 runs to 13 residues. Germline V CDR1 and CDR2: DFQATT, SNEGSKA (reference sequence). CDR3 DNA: TGCAGTGCTAGTGGGGACTATTTAGTCGAGCAGTACTTC. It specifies CSASGDYLVEQYF.

The CDR3 loop reads CASSSYGLGRTRELEEQFF. Written as DNA, the CDR3 is TGTGCCAGCAGCTCCTACGGGCTGGGAAGGACTAGAGAGCTTGAGGAGCAGTTCTTC. The chain couples TRBV11-1 to TRBJ2-1, with TRBD2 identical over 7 bases. Per the germline V gene, CDR1 is SGHAT and CDR2 is FQDESV (reference sequence). After removal of 4 bases from V and 10 bases from J, the junction contained 25 bases not matched to a gene. This CDR3 is built from 19 residues.

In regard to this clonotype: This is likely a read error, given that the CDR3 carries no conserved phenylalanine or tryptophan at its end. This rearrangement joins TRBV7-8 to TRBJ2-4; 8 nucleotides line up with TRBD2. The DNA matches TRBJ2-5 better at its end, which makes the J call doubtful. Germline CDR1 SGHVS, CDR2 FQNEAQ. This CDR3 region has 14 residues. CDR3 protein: CASSSGGGIETQYY. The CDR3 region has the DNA TGTGCCAGCAGCTCGGGAGGGGGGATAGAGACCCAGTACTAC.

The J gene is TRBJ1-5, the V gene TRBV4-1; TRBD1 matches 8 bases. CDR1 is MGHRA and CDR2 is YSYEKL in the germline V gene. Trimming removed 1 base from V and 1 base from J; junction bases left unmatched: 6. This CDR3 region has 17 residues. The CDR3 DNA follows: TGCGCCAGCAGCCAAGTACCCAGGACAGGGAGCAATCAGCCCCAGCATTTT. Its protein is CASSQVPRTGSNQPQHF.

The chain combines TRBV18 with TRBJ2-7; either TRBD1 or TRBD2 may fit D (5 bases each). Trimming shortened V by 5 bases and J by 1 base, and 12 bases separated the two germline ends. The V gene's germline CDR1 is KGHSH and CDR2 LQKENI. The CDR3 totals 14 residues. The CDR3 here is CASSGRDGSYEQYF. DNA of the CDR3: TGTGCCAGCTCAGGCCGGGACGGGTCCTACGAGCAGTACTTC.

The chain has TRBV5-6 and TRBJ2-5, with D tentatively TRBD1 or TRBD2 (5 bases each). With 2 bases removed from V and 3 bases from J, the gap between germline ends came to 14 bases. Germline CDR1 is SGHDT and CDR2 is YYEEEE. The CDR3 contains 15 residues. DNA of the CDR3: TGTGCCAGCAGCTTCTTCTCCTTGGGGGAAGAGACCCAGTACTTC. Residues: CASSFFSLGEETQYF. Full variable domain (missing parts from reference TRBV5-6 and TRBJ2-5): DAGVTQSPTHLIKTRGQQVTLRCSPKSGHDTVSWYQQALGQGPQFIFQYYEEEERQRGNFPDRFSGHQFPNYSSELNVNALLLGDSALYLCASSFFSLGEETQYFGPGTRLLVL.

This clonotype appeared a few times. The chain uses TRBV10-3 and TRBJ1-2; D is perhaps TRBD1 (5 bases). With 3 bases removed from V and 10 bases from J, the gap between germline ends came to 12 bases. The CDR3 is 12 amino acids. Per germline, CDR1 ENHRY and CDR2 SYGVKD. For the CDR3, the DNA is TGTGCCATCAGTGAAAGGGGATTGGACTACACCTTC. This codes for CAISERGLDYTF.

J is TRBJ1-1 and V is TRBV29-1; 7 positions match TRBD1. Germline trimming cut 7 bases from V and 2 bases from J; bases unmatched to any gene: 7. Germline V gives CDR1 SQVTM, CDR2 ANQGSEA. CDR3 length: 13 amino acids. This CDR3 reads CSAQGGGNTEAFF. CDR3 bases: TGCAGCGCTCAGGGGGGGGGTAACACTGAAGCTTTCTTT.

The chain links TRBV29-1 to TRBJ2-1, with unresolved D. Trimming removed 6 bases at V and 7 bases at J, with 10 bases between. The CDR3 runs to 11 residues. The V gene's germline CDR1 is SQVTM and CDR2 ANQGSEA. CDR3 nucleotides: TGCAGCGTGGGTAAAAGGAATGAGCAGTTCTTC. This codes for CSVGKRNEQFF.

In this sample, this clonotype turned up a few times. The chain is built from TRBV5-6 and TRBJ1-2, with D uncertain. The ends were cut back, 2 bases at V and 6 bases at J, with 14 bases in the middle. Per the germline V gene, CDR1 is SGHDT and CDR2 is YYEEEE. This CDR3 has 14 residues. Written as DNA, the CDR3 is TGTGCCAGCAGCTTCGGCAGGCCGTGGGATGGCTACACCTTC. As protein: CASSFGRPWDGYTF.

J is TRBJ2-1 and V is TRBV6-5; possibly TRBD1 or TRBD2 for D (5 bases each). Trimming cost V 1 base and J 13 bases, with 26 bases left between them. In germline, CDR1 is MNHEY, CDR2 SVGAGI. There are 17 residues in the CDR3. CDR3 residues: CASSYFPGRGSVETQFF. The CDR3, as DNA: TGTGCCAGCAGTTACTTCCCGGGACGGGGCTCAGTGGAGACCCAGTTCTTC.

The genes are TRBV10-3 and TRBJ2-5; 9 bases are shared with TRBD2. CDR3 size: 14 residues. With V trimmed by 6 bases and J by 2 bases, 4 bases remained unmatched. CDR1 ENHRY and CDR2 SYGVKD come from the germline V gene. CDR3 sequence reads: CAISLAGTQETQYF. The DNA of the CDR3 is TGTGCCATCAGCCTAGCGGGGACGCAAGAGACCCAGTACTTC.

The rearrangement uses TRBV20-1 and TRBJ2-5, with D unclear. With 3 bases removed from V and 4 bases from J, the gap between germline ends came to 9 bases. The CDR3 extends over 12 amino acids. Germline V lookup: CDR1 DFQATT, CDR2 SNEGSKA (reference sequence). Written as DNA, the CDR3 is TGCAGTGCTAGCTGGACGGGAGAGACCCAGTACTTC. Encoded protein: CSASWTGETQYF.